Below are 5 T cell receptor beta chains sequenced from a single sample in a study of blood T cell repertoires in COVID-19. TCRdb keeps only in-frame clones here, not all; method: immunoSEQ multiplex PCR. Among around 120,000 clones listed, about 89% were seen once. The sequencing sample was made of peripheral blood. The receptors were gathered from a woman aged 70-85 years with acute or convalescent COVID-19.

In its sample, this clone was seen once. This rearrangement joins TRBV9 to TRBJ2-5; D gene uncertain. The CDR3 totals 13 residues. V was pared by 5 bases and J by 4 bases, with 12 bases between. Germline V gene lookup returns CDR1 SGDLS and CDR2 YYNGEE. The CDR3 bases are TGTGCCAGCAGTCGAACTTGGAGAGAGACCCAGTACTTC. The encoded protein is CASSRTWRETQYF.

The V gene is TRBV13, the J gene TRBJ2-5; 15 bases align to TRBD2. CDR3 length: 17 amino acids. The V and J ends lost 5 bases and 2 bases, in that order; junction bases with no gene match: 6. The germline CDR1 and CDR2 sequences are PRHDT and FYEKMQ (reference sequence). CDR3 sequence (DNA): TGTGCCAGCAGCAACGGACTAGCGGGGGGGGAACAAGAGACCCAGTACTTC. It codes for CASSNGLAGGEQETQYF.

This clone was picked up one time. This chain connects TRBV2 to TRBJ2-5; 14 nucleotides align to TRBD2. Germline values: CDR1 SNHLY, CDR2 FYNNEI. V lost 7 bases, J lost 5 bases, and 6 bases stayed unmatched. CDR3 size: 15 residues. Here the CDR3 DNA reads TGTGCCAGCACCCGGACTAGCGGGGGGATGGAGACCCAGTACTTC. It specifies CASTRTSGGMETQYF.

The rearrangement joins TRBV19 to TRBJ2-1; 8 bases match TRBD1. V gave up 7 bases and J gave up 4 bases; unmatched junction bases: 9. CDR3 size: 15 residues. In germline, CDR1 is LNHDA, CDR2 SQIVND (reference sequence). CDR3 coding DNA: TGTGCCAGTAAAAGGGTCCGGGACAGGTACAATGAGCAGTTCTTC. Translated, it gives CASKRVRDRYNEQFF.

The V gene is TRBV11-3, the J gene TRBJ2-7, with 7 positions matching TRBD1. The germline V gene encodes CDR1 SGHNT and CDR2 YENEEA. Losses at the gene ends were 5 bases for V and 3 bases for J; bases not matched to a gene: 13. The CDR3 is 16 amino acids. CDR3 protein: CASSRGLGQVSYEQYF. Written as DNA, the CDR3 is TGTGCCAGCAGCAGGGGGCTGGGACAAGTAAGCTACGAGCAGTACTTC.